Sequencing of this T cell receptor (beta chain) was carried out in a study of cytomegalovirus exposure and HLA in healthy donors (dated by TCRdb to between 2016 and 2019). Looking at the study overall: In an earlier analysis of fewer than 750 of the donors, 276 Gb of sequence data and 95 million to 130 million unique TCR beta sequences from 180 million or so T cells were reported. All discovery cohort repertoires had been generated on a single sequencing platform. The study combined high-throughput TCR immunosequencing, statistical association of individual TCRs with disease status, and machine learning to predict cytomegalovirus infection status. A separate validation cohort of over a hundred different subjects was used in addition to the roughly 640-subject first cohort. Alongside the repertoire data, information on donor age, sex, ethnicity and CMV serostatus was compiled. Among about 410 genotyped donors of the cohort, an average of roughly 230,000 unique TCR beta nucleotide sequences was sequenced per donor, of which 15% to 20% were non-productive. Typing coverage varied by locus: roughly 629-640 donors for A, B, C, DRB1 and DQB1; under 550 for DQA1; more than 600 for DPA1; 450 to 480 for DPB1. A later analysis re-examined previously published TCR beta repertoires from about 670 donors and added high-resolution HLA genotyping to investigate patterns of TCR occurrence. In an earlier analysis of a few hundred of the donors, high-throughput TCR beta sequencing was used to judge whether each TCR beta V gene segment behaved as functional or pseudogenic. An early release covering roughly 640 HLA-typed donors comprised about 320 gigabases of sequencing data and tens of millions of unique TCR sequences. Genome-wide SNP genotypes for about three fifths of the roughly 700 donors were used in a later genetic analysis, which treated that subset as a discovery cohort. The T cell repertoires of around 670 subjects were profiled by immunosequencing and related to cytomegalovirus serostatus. The aim of the study was to test whether cataloging public T cell receptors could identify signatures of past pathogen exposure. HLA typing included class I and class II loci at four-digit resolution. Four to six DR-DQ haplotypes were handled as single units for association and clustering, since linkage in the cohort was strong. Among the roughly 400 genotyped donors, around 81% belonged to the genetic ancestry cluster associated with self-reported Caucasian donors. The later analysis used no new phenotypic data to find candidate immune exposures, relying instead on TCR beta sequences and their occurrence across donors. General study outcomes and caveats: In vitro tests confirmed that three of the cytomegalovirus-associated TCR beta chains recognize cytomegalovirus antigens. According to the authors, the approach could potentially be generalized to other disease states and immunological phenotypes. A group of highly shared sequence variants was considered likely to be a technical artifact of the sequencing pipeline. Most TCR sequences were observed very rarely across donors, whereas some public TCRs were present in many individuals. Presence/absence analyses assumed roughly uniform sequencing depth across donors, an assumption that may not hold. Only TCR beta chains were sequenced in this cohort, and the absence of alpha or paired-chain data limited detectable features. A further reported finding was that TCR beta sequences accurately predicted the HLA-A and HLA-B alleles for most subjects in the first cohort. Some IMGT-functional V segments, including TRBV6-2 and TRBV6-3, could not be told apart with the 87-base-pair reads, so those segments were excluded. In a later analysis, HLA-associated TCR beta chains showed more clonal expansion and lower generation probabilities than non-associated chains that were equally common. In an earlier analysis of over 550 of the donors, most TCR beta V segments were observed in productive rearrangements about 90% or about 30% of the time, broadly matching IMGT annotations. The classifier was reported to diagnose cytomegalovirus status with high specificity and sensitivity in both the original and validation cohorts. Because HLA typing was unavailable for some donors at each locus, only the typed subset was used in association tests. At a false discovery rate of 0.05, a later analysis linked some 17,000 TCR beta sequences to specific HLA alleles. In a later genetic analysis, fewer N-insertions in productive TCRs were reported among donors in an Asian-associated ancestry cluster than the approximately 670-donor mean. Immune exposure information for the cohort was limited to CMV serostatus. A later analysis found that TCR association rates varied across HLA loci, with DRB1 alleles showing the most associated TCRs and HLA-C alleles the fewest. Most CMV-associated TCR beta chains appeared to be HLA-restricted in a later analysis, and the HLA associations seemed to be driven largely by CMV exposure. In a later analysis, several top co-occurrence clusters were reported to appear linked to parvovirus B19, influenza, CMV and Epstein-Barr virus. Correlated functional status among segregating V segments might be attributable to linkage disequilibrium, but an unknown experimental factor could not be ruled out. The study gave a list of 150 to 200 TCR beta chains associated with cytomegalovirus. Over 15 rarely observed V segments, including chromosome 9 orphons, were excluded from the earlier analysis of a few hundred of the donors because counts were too low. In a later genetic analysis, a missense DCLRE1C variant was associated with V-gene and J-gene trimming of TCR beta chains, and the association was replicated in an independent cohort. Assigning TCR associations to individual alleles was difficult when HLA alleles, especially DR and DQ, strongly co-occurred.

The cohort comprised under 700 healthy bone marrow donors. At the time of sampling, every cohort member was nominally healthy, though immune exposures that went unrecorded were likely present. The donor tested CMV seropositive, placing the donor among the 290 or so seropositive members of the cohort. A peripheral blood sample was provided by each donor, and peripheral blood mononuclear cells were used for TCR beta sequencing. The Qiagen DNeasy Blood Extraction Kit was used to extract genomic DNA from the blood cell samples. To note about this clone: Its antigen has not been determined. No base qualities exist here, and no much larger clone lies one base off it.

The library was obtained by the immunoSEQ multiplex PCR assay. For the multiplex PCR, a mixture combining 60 forward primers for TCR Vbeta segments and 13 reverse primers for TCR Jbeta segments was used. A multiplex PCR assay on genomic DNA amplified the CDR3 region of rearranged TCR beta genes. The Illumina HiSeq System was used to sequence the amplified TCR beta libraries as 87-base-pair reads. Turning to the authors' computational methods: In a later analysis, 77 million or so unique TCR beta chains were counted across the 500 to 850 repertoires, and roughly 11 million of these chains were shared by at least two donors. Raw reads were error-corrected and collapsed into unique sequences with a nearest-neighbor algorithm that merged closely related sequences to remove PCR and sequencing errors. V, D and J gene segments were assigned by aligning CDR3 sequences to IMGT reference sequences. For a sequence to be retained, a match of at least six nucleotides was required to both a V gene segment and a J gene segment. A rearrangement counted as productive if the CDR3 had no stop codons and remained in frame with V and J, and every other rearrangement counted as non-productive. Following IMGT convention, CDR3 was defined as the stretch from the second conserved V-encoded cysteine to the conserved J-encoded phenylalanine. The earlier analysis of some 580 of the donors excluded any sequence lacking an unambiguous match to a single V gene segment. An earlier analysis of some 500 of the donors classified V segments as functional when productive rearrangements were above 56.7% and as segregating when the standard deviation between donors was above 5%. A statistical classification framework was built to diagnose cytomegalovirus status from the catalog of TCR beta chain sequences. In a later analysis, TCR nucleotide sequences were compared against IMGT/GENE-DB human TR gene sequences so that V and J genes could be assigned. A later analysis assigned CDR3 sequences and most-parsimonious VDJ recombination scenarios with the TCRdist pipeline. In a later analysis, each TCR beta chain was defined by its CDR3 amino acid sequence together with its V-gene family, and reads without a unique V-gene family were excluded. As a way to deal with suspected cross-contamination and a sequencing artifact, a later analysis dropped under 600 nucleotide sequences that were highly shared and had low generation probability. In a later analysis, a clonal expansion index for each public chain was calculated from normalized within-repertoire ranks of inferred template counts. Generation probabilities in a later analysis came from a VDJ recombination model fitted to out-of-frame rearrangements, and those results were checked against IGoR. In a later analysis, TCR-TCR, TCR-HLA and TCR-CMV co-occurrence was scored with hypergeometric tests, and a repertoire-size bias correction was applied to TCR pairs. In a later analysis, false discovery rates were estimated by permuting HLA or CMV assignments 20 times. A later analysis grouped co-occurring TCRs with DBSCAN, adding TCRdist sequence similarity when clustering within HLA-allele-positive subsets. Co-occurrence clustering excluded repertoires with fewer than 30,000 or more than 120,000 public chains, plus five with anomalous nucleotide sharing. What TCRdb holds here is the immuneACCESS table cut down to in-frame rearrangements. Part of the clones is not present; checked against another copy, under half of the missing clones reflect an unresolved V gene, and the others are unexplained. V and J calls plus clone size are reproduced from that table; the DNA served to infer D and trimming. For this sample the table gives 120,000 or so clones, of which over 65% were detected only once. The top ten clonotypes cover 4% of the sample.

According to the germline V gene, CDR1 reads SGDLS and CDR2 reads YYNGEE. The trim is 4 bases for V and 4 bases for J, with a gap of 4 bases between the germline ends. Taken from cysteine to phenylalanine, the CDR3 has 11 residues. Of the read, only the CDR3 DNA is kept; its 33 bases are in frame from base 1. The chain uses TRBV9 and TRBJ2-3, with no confident D gene call. The sequenced sample was PBMCs. The clonotype was recovered from a man aged 40-49 years in good health and CMV-seropositive. Here the CDR3 is given as CASSLSDTQYF. The DNA reads TGTGCCAGCAGCCTCTCAGATACGCAGTATTTT.